The TCR beta chain described here comes from a study of cytomegalovirus exposure and HLA in healthy donors. Looking at the study overall: Previous work identified roughly 120 million unique TCR beta sequences from 150 million to 200 million T cells. Study observations and caveats: Investigators reported around 150 TCR beta chains as tied to cytomegalovirus.

The V gene lost 3 bases and the J gene lost 5 bases, with 8 bases spanning the gap. Germline CDR1 LNHDA, CDR2 SQIVND (reference sequence). The CDR3 covers 14 residues. This clone is a singleton in its sample. Its antigen is not identified. Other nucleotide sequences from this sample produce the same CDR3. This PCR relied on a set of 60 Vbeta primers and 13 Jbeta primers. TCRdb's table, derived via immunoSEQ multiplex PCR, lists solely in-frame clones and lacks some. Of roughly 69,000 clones listed, 70% to 80% were seen once; the top ten hold 3.3%. The rearrangement uses TRBV19 and TRBJ1-6; D might be TRBD1 (5 bases). Sequencing was done on a sample of PBMCs. This receptor was obtained from a man younger than 35 in good health and CMV-seronegative. CDR3 sequence reads: CASSMGRDNSPLHF. For the CDR3, the DNA is TGTGCCAGTAGTATGGGGCGCGATAATTCACCCCTCCACTTT.